A single T cell receptor beta chain is shown here with its context. V lost 3 bases to trimming and J lost 13 bases; unmatched junction nucleotides: 10. This CDR3 contains 15 residues. Germline CDR1 reads SNHLY; CDR2 reads FYNNEI. In the PCR, 60 Vbeta and 13 Jbeta primers were used. The protocol was immunoSEQ multiplex PCR, while the TCRdb copy is restricted to in-frame clones and leaves out a portion. Found here are 200,000 to 250,000 clones, approximately 78% of them singletons; the top ten hold about 3.1%. This specimen belongs to a study of cytomegalovirus exposure and HLA in healthy donors. Sequencing was carried out using PBMCs. The chain carries TRBV2 and TRBJ2-4, with 12 bases matching TRBD2. The clonotype was recovered from a young man in good health and CMV-seronegative. CDR3 sequence reads: CASSESLAGGPKQYF. The CDR3 DNA follows: TGTGCCAGCAGTGAGTCGCTAGCGGGGGGGCCTAAGCAGTACTTC.